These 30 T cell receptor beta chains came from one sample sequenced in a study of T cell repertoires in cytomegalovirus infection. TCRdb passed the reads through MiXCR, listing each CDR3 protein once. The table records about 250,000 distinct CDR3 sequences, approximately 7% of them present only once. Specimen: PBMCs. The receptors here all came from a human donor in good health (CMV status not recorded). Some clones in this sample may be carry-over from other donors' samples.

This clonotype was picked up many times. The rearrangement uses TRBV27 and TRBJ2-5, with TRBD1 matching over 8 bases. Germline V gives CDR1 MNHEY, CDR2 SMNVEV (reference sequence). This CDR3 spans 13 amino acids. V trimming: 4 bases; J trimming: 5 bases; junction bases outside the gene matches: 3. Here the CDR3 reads CASSSGGWETQYF. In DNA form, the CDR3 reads TGTGCCAGCAGTTCAGGGGGCTGGGAGACCCAGTACTTC.

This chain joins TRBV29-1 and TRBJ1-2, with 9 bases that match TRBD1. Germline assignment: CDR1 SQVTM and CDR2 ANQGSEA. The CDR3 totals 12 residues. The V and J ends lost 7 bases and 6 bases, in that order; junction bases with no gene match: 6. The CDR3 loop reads CSDRGRDDGYTF. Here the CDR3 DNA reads TGCAGCGACAGGGGGCGAGACGATGGCTACACCTTC. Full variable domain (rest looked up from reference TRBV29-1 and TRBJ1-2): SAVISQKPSRDICQRGTSLTIQCQVDSQVTMMFWYRQQPGQSLTLIATANQGSEATYESGFVIDKFPISRPNLTFSTLTVSNMSPEDSSIYLCSDRGRDDGYTFGSGTRLTVV.

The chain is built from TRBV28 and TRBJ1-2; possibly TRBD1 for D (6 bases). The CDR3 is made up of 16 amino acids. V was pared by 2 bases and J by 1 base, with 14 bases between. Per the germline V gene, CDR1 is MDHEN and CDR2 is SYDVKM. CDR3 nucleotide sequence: TGTGCCAGCAGTTTAAGGGGGAACAGTTATAACTATGGCTACACCTTC. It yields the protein CASSLRGNSYNYGYTF.

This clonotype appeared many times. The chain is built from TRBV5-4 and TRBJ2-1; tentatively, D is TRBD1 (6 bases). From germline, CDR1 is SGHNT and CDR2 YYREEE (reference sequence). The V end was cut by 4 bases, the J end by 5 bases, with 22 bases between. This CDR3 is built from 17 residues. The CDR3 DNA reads TGTGCCAGCAGCCAGAACCCCAGGGGCAGGCTAGACAATGAGCAGTTCTTC. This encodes CASSQNPRGRLDNEQFF.

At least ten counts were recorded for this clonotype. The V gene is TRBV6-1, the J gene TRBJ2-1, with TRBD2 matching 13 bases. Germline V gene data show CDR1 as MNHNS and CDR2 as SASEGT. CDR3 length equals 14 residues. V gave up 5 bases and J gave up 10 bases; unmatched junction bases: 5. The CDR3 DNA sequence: TGTGCCAGCAGTCAAGGACTAGCGGGGGTCGAGCAGTTCTTC. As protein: CASSQGLAGVEQFF.

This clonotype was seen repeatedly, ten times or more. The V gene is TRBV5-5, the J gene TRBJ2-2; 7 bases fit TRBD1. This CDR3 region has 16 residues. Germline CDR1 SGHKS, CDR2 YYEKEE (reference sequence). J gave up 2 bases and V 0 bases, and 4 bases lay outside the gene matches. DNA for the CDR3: TGTGCCAGCAGCTTGGGACAGGGATTTAACACCGGGGAGCTGTTTTTT. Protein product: CASSLGQGFNTGELFF.

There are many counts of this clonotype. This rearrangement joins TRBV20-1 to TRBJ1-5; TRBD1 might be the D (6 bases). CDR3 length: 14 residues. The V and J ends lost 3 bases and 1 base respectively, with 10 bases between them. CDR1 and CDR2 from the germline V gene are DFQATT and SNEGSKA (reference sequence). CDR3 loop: CSARMGASNQPQHF. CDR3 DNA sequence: TGCAGTGCTAGGATGGGGGCAAGCAATCAGCCCCAGCATTTT.

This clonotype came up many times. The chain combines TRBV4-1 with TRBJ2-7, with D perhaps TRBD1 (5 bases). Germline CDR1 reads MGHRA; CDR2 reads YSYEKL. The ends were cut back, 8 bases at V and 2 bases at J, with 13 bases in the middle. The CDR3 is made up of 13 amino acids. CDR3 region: CASQGNRTYEQYF. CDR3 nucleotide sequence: TGCGCCAGCCAGGGAAACCGAACCTACGAGCAGTACTTC.

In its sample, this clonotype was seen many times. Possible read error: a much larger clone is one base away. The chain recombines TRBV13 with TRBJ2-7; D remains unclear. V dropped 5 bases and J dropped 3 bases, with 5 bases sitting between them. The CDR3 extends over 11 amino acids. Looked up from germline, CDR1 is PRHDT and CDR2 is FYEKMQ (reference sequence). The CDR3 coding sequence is TGTGCCAGCAGCCGAATCTACGAGCAGTACTTC. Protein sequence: CASSRIYEQYF. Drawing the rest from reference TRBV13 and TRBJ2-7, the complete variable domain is AAGVIQSPRHLIKEKRETATLKCYPIPRHDTVYWYQQGPGQDPQFLISFYEKMQSDKGSIPDRFSAQQFSDYHSELNMSSLELGDSALYFCASSRIYEQYFGPGTRLTVT.

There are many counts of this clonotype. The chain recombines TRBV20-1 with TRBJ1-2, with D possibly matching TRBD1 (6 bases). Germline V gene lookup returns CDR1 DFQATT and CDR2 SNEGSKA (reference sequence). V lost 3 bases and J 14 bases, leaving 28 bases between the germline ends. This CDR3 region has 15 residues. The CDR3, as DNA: TGCAGTGCTAGTCCCCCCTTCGACAGGCCCCCTGAAAGGACCTTC. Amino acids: CSASPPFDRPPERTF.

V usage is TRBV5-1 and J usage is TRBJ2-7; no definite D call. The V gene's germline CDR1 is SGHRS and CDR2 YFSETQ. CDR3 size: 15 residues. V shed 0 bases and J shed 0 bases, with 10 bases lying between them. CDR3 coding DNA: TGCGCCAGCAGCTTGGCCTCCCAGATCTCCTACGAGCAGTACTTC. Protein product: CASSLASQISYEQYF. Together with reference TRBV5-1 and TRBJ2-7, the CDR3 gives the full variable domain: KAGVTQTPRYLIKTRGQQVTLSCSPISGHRSVSWYQQTPGQGLQFLFEYFSETQRNKGNFPGRFSGRQFSNSRSEMNVSTLELGDSALYLCASSLASQISYEQYFGPGTRLTVT.

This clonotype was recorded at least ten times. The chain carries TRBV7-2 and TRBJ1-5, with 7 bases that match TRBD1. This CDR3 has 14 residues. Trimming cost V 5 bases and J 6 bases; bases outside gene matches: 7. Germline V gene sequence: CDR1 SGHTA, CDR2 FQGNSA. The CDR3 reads CASSLDRVTQPQHF. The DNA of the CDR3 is TGTGCCAGCAGCCTAGACAGGGTCACTCAGCCCCAGCATTTT.

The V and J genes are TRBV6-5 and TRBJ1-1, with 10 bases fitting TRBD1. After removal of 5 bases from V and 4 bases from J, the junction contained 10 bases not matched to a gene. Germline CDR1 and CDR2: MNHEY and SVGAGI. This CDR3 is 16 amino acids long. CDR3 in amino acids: CASSRGPGQGFTEAFF. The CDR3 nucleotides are TGTGCCAGCAGTCGTGGTCCGGGACAGGGGTTCACTGAAGCTTTCTTT.

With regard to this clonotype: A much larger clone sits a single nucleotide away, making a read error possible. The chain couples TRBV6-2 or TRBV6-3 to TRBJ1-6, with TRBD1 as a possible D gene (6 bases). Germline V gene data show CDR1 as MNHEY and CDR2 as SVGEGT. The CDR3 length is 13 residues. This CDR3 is CASLQGENLPLHF. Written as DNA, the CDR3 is TGTGCCAGCTTACAGGGAGAAAATTTACCCCTCCACTTT.

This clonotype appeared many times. The CDR3 DNA sequence: TGTGCCAGCAGCAGAAATCTTTACCCCTCGACAGGGGAGTTGGAAGCTTTCTTT. Its protein is CASSRNLYPSTGELEAFF. The J gene is TRBJ1-1, the V gene TRBV6-1; 8 bases line up with TRBD1. This CDR3 is built from 18 residues. Germline CDR1 reads MNHNS; CDR2 reads SASEGT. The V and J ends lost 6 bases and 8 bases, in that order; junction bases with no gene match: 23.

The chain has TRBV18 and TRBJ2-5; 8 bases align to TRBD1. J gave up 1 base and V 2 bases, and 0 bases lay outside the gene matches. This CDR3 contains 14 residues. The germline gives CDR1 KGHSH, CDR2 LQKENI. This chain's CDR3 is CASSPTGGQETQYF. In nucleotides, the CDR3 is TGTGCCAGCTCACCAACAGGGGGCCAAGAGACCCAGTACTTC.

CDR3 coding DNA: TGCAGTGCTAGGAACCCTCCCGAGCAGTACTTC. The encoded protein is CSARNPPEQYF. The V call is TRBV20-1, the J call TRBJ2-7; D unclear. Germline-derived CDR1 and CDR2 are DFQATT and SNEGSKA (reference sequence). The CDR3 loop spans 11 amino acids. With 3 bases removed from V and 6 bases from J, the gap between germline ends came to 9 bases.

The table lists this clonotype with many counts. CDR3 DNA sequence: TGCAGCGTTGGGACAGGAGGCAATCAGCCCCAGCATTTT. It yields the protein CSVGTGGNQPQHF. V is TRBV29-1 and J is TRBJ1-5, with 7 bases matching TRBD1. CDR3 size: 13 residues. CDR1 SQVTM and CDR2 ANQGSEA come from the germline V gene. After removal of 4 bases from V and 2 bases from J, the junction contained 2 bases not matched to a gene.

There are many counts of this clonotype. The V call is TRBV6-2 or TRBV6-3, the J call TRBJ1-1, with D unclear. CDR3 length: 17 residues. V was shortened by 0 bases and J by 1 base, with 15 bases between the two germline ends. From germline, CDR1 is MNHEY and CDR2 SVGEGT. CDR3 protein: CASSYSIGRQRNTEAFF. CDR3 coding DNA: TGTGCCAGCAGTTACTCGATTGGGCGGCAGCGGAACACTGAAGCTTTCTTT.

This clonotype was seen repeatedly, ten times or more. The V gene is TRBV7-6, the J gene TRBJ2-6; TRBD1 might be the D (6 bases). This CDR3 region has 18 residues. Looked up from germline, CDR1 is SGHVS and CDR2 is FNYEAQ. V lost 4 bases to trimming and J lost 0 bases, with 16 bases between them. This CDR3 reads CASSSALTGRSGANVLTF. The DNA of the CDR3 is TGTGCCAGCAGCTCGGCCCTGACAGGCCGCTCTGGGGCCAACGTCCTGACTTTC.

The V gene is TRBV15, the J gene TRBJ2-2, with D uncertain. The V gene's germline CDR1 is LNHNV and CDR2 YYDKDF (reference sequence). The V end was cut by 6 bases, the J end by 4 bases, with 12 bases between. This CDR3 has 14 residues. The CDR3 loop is CATSTYRATGELFF. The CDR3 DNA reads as TGTGCCACCAGTACATACAGAGCCACCGGGGAGCTGTTTTTT.

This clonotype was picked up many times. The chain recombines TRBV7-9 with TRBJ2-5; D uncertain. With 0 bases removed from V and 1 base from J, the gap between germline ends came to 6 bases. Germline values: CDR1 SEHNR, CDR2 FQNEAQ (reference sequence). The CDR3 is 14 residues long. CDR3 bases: TGTGCCAGCAGCTTAGCCTTTACCCAAGAGACCCAGTACTTC. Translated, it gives CASSLAFTQETQYF.

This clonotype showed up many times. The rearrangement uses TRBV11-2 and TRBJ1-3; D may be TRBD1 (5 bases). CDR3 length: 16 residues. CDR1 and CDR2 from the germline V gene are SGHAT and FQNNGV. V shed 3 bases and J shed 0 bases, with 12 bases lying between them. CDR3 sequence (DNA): TGTGCCAGCAGCTTGACCGGGGCCCTCTCTGGAAACACCATATATTTT. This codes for CASSLTGALSGNTIYF.

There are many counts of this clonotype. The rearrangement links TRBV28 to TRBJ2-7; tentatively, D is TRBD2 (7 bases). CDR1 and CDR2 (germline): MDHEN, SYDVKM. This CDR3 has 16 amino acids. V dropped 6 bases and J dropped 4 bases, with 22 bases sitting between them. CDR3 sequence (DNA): TGTGCCAGCAGGGGGGGAGGGACACTCGGACTTTACGAGCAGTACTTC. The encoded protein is CASRGGGTLGLYEQYF.

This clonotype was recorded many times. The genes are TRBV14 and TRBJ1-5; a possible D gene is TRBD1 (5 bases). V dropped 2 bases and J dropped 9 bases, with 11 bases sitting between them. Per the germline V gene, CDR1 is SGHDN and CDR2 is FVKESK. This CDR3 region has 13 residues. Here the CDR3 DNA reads TGTGCCAGCAGCCAAAAGGCCGGGGGGCCCCAGCATTTT. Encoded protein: CASSQKAGGPQHF.

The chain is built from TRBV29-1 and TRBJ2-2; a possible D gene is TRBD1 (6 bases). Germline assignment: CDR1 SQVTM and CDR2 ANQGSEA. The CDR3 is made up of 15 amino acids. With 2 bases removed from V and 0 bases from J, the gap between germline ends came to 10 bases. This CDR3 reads CSVERTEPNTGELFF. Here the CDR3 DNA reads TGCAGCGTTGAAAGGACAGAGCCGAACACCGGGGAGCTGTTTTTT.

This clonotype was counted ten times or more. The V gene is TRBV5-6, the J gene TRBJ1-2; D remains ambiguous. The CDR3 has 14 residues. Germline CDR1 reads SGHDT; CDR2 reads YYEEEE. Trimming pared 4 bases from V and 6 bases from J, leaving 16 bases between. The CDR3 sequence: CASSPLSGTHGYTF. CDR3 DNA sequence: TGTGCCAGCAGCCCGTTATCGGGAACGCATGGCTACACCTTC.

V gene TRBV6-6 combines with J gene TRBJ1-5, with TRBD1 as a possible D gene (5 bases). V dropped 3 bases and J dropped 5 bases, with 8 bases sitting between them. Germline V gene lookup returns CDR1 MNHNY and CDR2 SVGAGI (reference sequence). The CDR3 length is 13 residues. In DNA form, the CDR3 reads TGTGCCAGCAGTTATGCGGGGGATCAGCCCCAGCATTTT. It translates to CASSYAGDQPQHF.

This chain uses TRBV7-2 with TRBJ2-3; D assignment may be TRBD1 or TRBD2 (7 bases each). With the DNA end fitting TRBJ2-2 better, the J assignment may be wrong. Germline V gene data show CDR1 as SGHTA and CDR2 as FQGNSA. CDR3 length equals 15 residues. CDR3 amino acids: CASSPTNGGTDTLFF. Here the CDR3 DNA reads TGTGCCAGCAGCCCGACTAACGGGGGGACAGATACGCTGTTTTTT.

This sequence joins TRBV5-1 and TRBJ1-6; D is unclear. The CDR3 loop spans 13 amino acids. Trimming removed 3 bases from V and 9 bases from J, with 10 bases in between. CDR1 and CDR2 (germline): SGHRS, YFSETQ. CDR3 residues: CASSWKGGSPLHF. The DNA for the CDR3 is TGCGCCAGCAGCTGGAAGGGAGGTTCACCCCTCCACTTT.